These 21 T cell receptor beta chains share one sample of origin, sequenced in a study of CD8 T cells in Susac syndrome. An amount of RNA that ranged from about 0.45 to 1 ug was reverse transcribed with random hexamers. TCRdb re-called the immunoSEQ multiplex PCR reads with MiXCR, one entry per CDR3 protein. The table shows about 130,000 distinct CDR3 sequences, with around 94% occurring only once. The source material was CD8+ T cells from PBMCs. These receptors were obtained from a human donor with Susac syndrome.

The V call is TRBV30, the J call TRBJ1-1; 7 bases are shared with TRBD1. The V gene's germline CDR1 is GTSNPN and CDR2 SVGIG (reference sequence). J was trimmed by 4 bases and V by 4 bases; bases with no gene match: 6. CDR3 length: 13 amino acids. As DNA, the CDR3 is TGTGCCTGGACCAGGACAGGTACCACTGAAGCTTTCTTT. Residues: CAWTRTGTTEAFF. The full variable domain, rest sourced from reference TRBV30 and TRBJ1-1, is SQTIHQWPATLVQPVGSPLSLECTVEGTSNPNLYWYRQAAGRGLQLLFYSVGIGQISSEVPQNLSASRPQDRQFILSSKKLLLSDSGFYLCAWTRTGTTEAFFGQGTRLTVV.

The V gene is TRBV9, the J gene TRBJ2-1; D unclear. V was cut by 3 bases and J by 0 bases, with 16 bases left in between. The CDR3 length is 17 residues. Germline V gene sequence: CDR1 SGDLS, CDR2 YYNGEE. The CDR3 sequence is CASSGQYAKSSYNEQFF. CDR3 in DNA: TGTGCCAGCAGCGGTCAGTATGCGAAGAGCTCCTACAATGAGCAGTTCTTC. The full variable domain, completed using reference TRBV9 and TRBJ2-1, is DSGVTQTPKHLITATGQRVTLRCSPRSGDLSVYWYQQSLDQGLQFLIQYYNGEERAKGNILERFSAQQFPDLHSELNLSSLELGDSALYFCASSGQYAKSSYNEQFFGPGTRLTVL.

The J gene is TRBJ2-3, the V gene TRBV29-1; a weak D match, TRBD1 (5 bases). Trimming took 1 base from V and 2 from J, leaving 7 bases between them. CDR3 length equals 13 residues. Germline CDR1 is SQVTM and CDR2 is ANQGSEA. The CDR3 sequence is CSVEGGYTDTQYF. The DNA for the CDR3 is TGCAGCGTTGAAGGGGGCTACACAGATACGCAGTATTTT.

This chain connects TRBV20-1 to TRBJ1-2; D call uncertain. Trimming took 5 bases from V and 7 from J, leaving 17 bases between them. Germline V gene sequence: CDR1 DFQATT, CDR2 SNEGSKA (reference sequence). This CDR3 has 13 amino acids. CDR3 region: CSARSGQGFGYTF. Here the CDR3 DNA reads TGCAGTGCTCGGTCGGGCCAAGGGTTTGGCTACACCTTC.

V usage is TRBV11-1 and J usage is TRBJ2-1, with TRBD2 as a possible D gene (5 bases). In germline, CDR1 is SGHAT, CDR2 FQDESV (reference sequence). This CDR3 has 12 residues. Between the trimmed V and J ends, which lost 3 bases and 7 bases, there was a span of 7 bases. CDR3 sequence: CASSFRENEQFF. The CDR3 nucleotides are TGTGCCAGCAGCTTTAGGGAGAATGAGCAGTTCTTC.

CDR3 nucleotides: TGCGCCAGCACTAGGACACCCCTGGGGAATGAAAAACTGTTTTTT. This encodes CASTRTPLGNEKLFF. The chain joins TRBV4-1 to TRBJ1-4, with a possible D match to TRBD1 (5 bases). With 7 bases removed from V and 5 bases from J, the gap between germline ends came to 17 bases. Germline CDR1 is MGHRA and CDR2 is YSYEKL. This CDR3 has 15 residues.

The chain joins TRBV27 to TRBJ1-5; 8 nucleotides agree with TRBD1. Trimming cost V 2 bases and J 7 bases; bases outside gene matches: 7. The CDR3 loop spans 15 amino acids. Germline-derived CDR1 and CDR2 are MNHEY and SMNVEV (reference sequence). CDR3 nucleotides: TGTGCCAGCAGTTTAAGACAGGGGTTATTGCAGCCCCAGCATTTT. Translation gives CASSLRQGLLQPQHF.

The V and J genes are TRBV9 and TRBJ1-3; TRBD1 matches 9 bases. Per germline, CDR1 SGDLS and CDR2 YYNGEE. This CDR3 is built from 16 residues. The V gene end was trimmed by 0 bases and the J gene end by 8 bases; junction bases not matched to a gene: 9. The CDR3 protein is CASSVAAGTGSHTIYF. The CDR3 DNA is TGTGCCAGCAGCGTAGCCGCCGGGACAGGGTCGCACACCATATATTTT.

The rearrangement links TRBV6-4 to TRBJ1-5; 7 positions agree with TRBD1. The CDR3 loop spans 18 amino acids. With 2 bases clipped from V and 0 bases from J, the junction kept 10 bases outside the gene matches. Germline lookup yields CDR1 MRHNA and CDR2 SNTAGT. The CDR3, as DNA: TGTGCCAGCAGTGACACGGGACAGTCTTTTGATAGCAATCAGCCCCAGCATTTT. Translation gives CASSDTGQSFDSNQPQHF.

The chain has TRBV20-1 and TRBJ1-2; 8 bases are shared with TRBD1. CDR1 and CDR2 (germline): DFQATT, SNEGSKA (reference sequence). The CDR3 has 14 residues. The junction had 12 bases not matched to a gene; V was cut back by 5 bases and J by 7 bases. Here the CDR3 DNA reads TGCAGTGCTGAGAATGGACAGGGAATTCCTGGCTACACCTTC. Its protein is CSAENGQGIPGYTF.

About this clonotype: Its ends do not fully match the called genes, so a read error is possible. V gene TRBV29-1 combines with J gene TRBJ1-1; no definite D call. Per the germline V gene, CDR1 is SQVTM and CDR2 is ANQGSEA. The CDR3 loop spans 13 amino acids. The CDR3 sequence: CSVEDLGGRAYVF. In DNA, the CDR3 is TGCAGCGTTGAAGATCTTGGAGGGAGGGCGTACGTTTTT.

The J gene is TRBJ2-5, the V gene TRBV20-1; TRBD2 aligns across 7 bases. Germline V CDR1 and CDR2: DFQATT, SNEGSKA (reference sequence). Trimming took 2 bases from V and 2 from J; bases not matched to a gene: 5. The CDR3 covers 14 residues. Written as DNA, the CDR3 is TGCAGTGCTAGACTTGGGGAGGGGCAAGAGACCCAGTACTTC. This codes for CSARLGEGQETQYF.

The genes are TRBV27 and TRBJ2-3; D tentatively fits TRBD1 or TRBD2 (5 bases each). Per the germline V gene, CDR1 is MNHEY and CDR2 is SMNVEV (reference sequence). CDR3 length: 17 amino acids. V was clipped by 0 bases and J by 0 bases, with 13 bases between them. CDR3 sequence: CASSLSWWDGSTDTQYF. CDR3 DNA: TGTGCCAGCAGTTTATCGTGGTGGGACGGGAGCACAGATACGCAGTATTTT.

The V and J genes are TRBV12-5 and TRBJ2-1; a weak D match, TRBD2 (6 bases). The CDR3 is made up of 17 amino acids. The germline V gene has CDR1 LGHNT and CDR2 FRNRAP. V lost 0 bases to trimming and J lost 3 bases, with 15 bases between them. Here the CDR3 DNA reads TGTGCTAGTGGTTTGGTACCTCTGGGGGGAGGCTACAATGAGCAGTTCTTC. This encodes CASGLVPLGGGYNEQFF.

The chain links TRBV18 to TRBJ2-7, with TRBD1 matching over 8 bases. The CDR3 length is 15 residues. The germline V gene has CDR1 KGHSH and CDR2 LQKENI. With V trimmed by 0 bases and J by 4 bases, 5 bases remained unmatched. The CDR3 spells CASSPPGQGAYEQYF. The CDR3 nucleotides read TGTGCCAGCTCACCACCGGGGCAGGGGGCATACGAGCAGTACTTC.

This clonotype was seen once. This chain joins TRBV5-1 and TRBJ2-7; D not certain. V dropped 2 bases and J dropped 1 base, with 7 bases sitting between them. The CDR3 runs 13 residues. Germline-derived CDR1 and CDR2 are SGHRS and YFSETQ. The chain's CDR3 is CASSLTPSYEQYF. The CDR3, as DNA: TGCGCCAGCAGCTTAACACCTTCCTACGAGCAGTACTTC.

The chain links TRBV4-1 to TRBJ2-7; D unclear. Trimming pared 4 bases from V and 4 bases from J, leaving 14 bases between. Germline-derived CDR1 and CDR2 are MGHRA and YSYEKL. CDR3 length equals 14 residues. The CDR3 is CASSPAQAPYEQYF. The CDR3 DNA is TGCGCCAGCAGCCCCGCCCAGGCACCTTACGAGCAGTACTTC.

The chain uses TRBV29-1 and TRBJ2-3, with D tentatively TRBD1 or TRBD2 (5 bases each). Trimming shortened V by 6 bases and J by 0 bases, and 13 bases separated the two germline ends. Germline loops: CDR1 SQVTM, CDR2 ANQGSEA. CDR3 length equals 14 residues. The CDR3 DNA is TGCAGCGTGAGGGGCGGGTACAGCACAGATACGCAGTATTTT. This translates into CSVRGGYSTDTQYF.

The chain recombines TRBV11-3 with TRBJ2-2; no clear D. Trimming removed 0 bases at V and 4 bases at J, with 21 bases between. Germline CDR1 is SGHNT and CDR2 is YENEEA. CDR3 length: 19 residues. The DNA for the CDR3 is TGTGCCAGCAGCTTAGACCACTTGACATCAGAGTTGAGCACCGGGGAGCTGTTTTTT. Protein sequence: CASSLDHLTSELSTGELFF.

This chain connects TRBV4-1 to TRBJ1-1, with D unclear. CDR1 and CDR2 (germline): MGHRA, YSYEKL. CDR3 size: 15 residues. Between the trimmed V and J ends, which lost 0 bases and 1 base, there was a span of 9 bases. The CDR3 DNA follows: TGCGCCAGCAGCCAAGATATTGGCACGAACACTGAAGCTTTCTTT. Encoded protein: CASSQDIGTNTEAFF.

CDR3 loop: CATGQIGSYGYTF. In DNA form, the CDR3 reads TGTGCCACGGGACAGATCGGGAGCTATGGCTACACCTTC. The rearrangement joins TRBV2 to TRBJ1-2, with TRBD1 matching over 7 bases. Germline V CDR1 and CDR2: SNHLY, FYNNEI. Unmatched junction bases numbered 9, after V lost 10 bases and J lost 4 bases. The CDR3 contains 13 residues.